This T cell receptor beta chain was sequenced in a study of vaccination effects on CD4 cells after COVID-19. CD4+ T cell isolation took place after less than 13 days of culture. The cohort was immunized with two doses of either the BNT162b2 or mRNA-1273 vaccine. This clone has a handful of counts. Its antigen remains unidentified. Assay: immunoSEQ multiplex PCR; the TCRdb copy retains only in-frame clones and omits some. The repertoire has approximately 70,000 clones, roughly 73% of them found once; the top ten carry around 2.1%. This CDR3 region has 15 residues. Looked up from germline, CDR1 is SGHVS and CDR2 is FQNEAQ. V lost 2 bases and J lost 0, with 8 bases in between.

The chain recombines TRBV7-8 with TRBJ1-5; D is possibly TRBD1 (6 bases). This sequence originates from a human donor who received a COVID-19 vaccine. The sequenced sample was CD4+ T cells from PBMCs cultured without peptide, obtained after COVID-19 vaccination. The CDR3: CASSLRGISNQPQHF. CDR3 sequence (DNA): TGTGCCAGCAGCTTAAGGGGGATTAGCAATCAGCCCCAGCATTTT. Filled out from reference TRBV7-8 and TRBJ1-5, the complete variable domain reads GAGVSQSPRYKVAKRGQDVALRCDPISGHVSLFWYQQALGQGPEFLTYFQNEAQLDKSGLPSDRFFAERPEGSVSTLKIQRTQQEDSAVYLCASSLRGISNQPQHFGDGTRLSIL.